This is a list of T cell receptor beta chains from one sample in a study of T cells in localized non-small cell lung cancer. Using immunoSEQ multiplex PCR, the repertoire was profiled, and TCRdb retains in-frame clones only, with some absent. The table has approximately 41,000 clones, roughly nine tenths seen once. This specimen was peripheral blood, taken before any cancer treatment. These receptors all stem from a woman aged 18 to 49 with stage III lung adenocarcinoma. Both conserved end residues are trimmed from each CDR3. The order of the fields is V gene, clone size, J gene, CDR3 protein. Not all rows give a size; the values are once, few, many and, for expanded clones, a class.

V: TRBV7-3; size: -; J: TRBJ2-7; CDR3: ASSLGQHYEQY
V: TRBV5-1; size: once; J: TRBJ2-5; CDR3: ASSSYSGNQETQY
V: TRBV7-8; size: -; J: TRBJ1-2; CDR3: ASSLGAEGRRG
V: TRBV6-1; size: -; J: TRBJ1-3; CDR3: ASGWDTIY
V: TRBV29-1; size: -; J: TRBJ2-7; CDR3: SVREYEQY
V: TRBV7-3; size: -; J: TRBJ2-1; CDR3: ASSNPGGSSYNEQF
V: TRBV6-1; size: few; J: TRBJ2-7; CDR3: ASSGDRGGEQY
V: TRBV23-1; size: -; J: TRBJ1-2; CDR3: ASSQGTGRLGYT
V: TRBV18; size: -; J: TRBJ1-5; CDR3: ASSPSGGVNNQPQH
V: TRBV5-1; size: -; J: TRBJ2-1; CDR3: ASSPRLTSGGDEQF
V: TRBV5-8; size: -; J: TRBJ1-1; CDR3: ASSLVVSEAF
V: TRBV4-1; size: -; J: TRBJ1-1; CDR3: ASSAGQVNTEAF
V: TRBV27; size: -; J: TRBJ1-1; CDR3: ASSLGLAGSTEAF
V: TRBV4-2; size: -; J: TRBJ2-7; CDR3: ASSHTETGGGPGEQY
V: TRBV18; size: once; J: TRBJ2-5; CDR3: ASSSGELSAETQY
V: TRBV27; size: -; J: TRBJ2-2; CDR3: ASSLGGGELF
V: TRBV7-2; size: -; J: TRBJ1-3; CDR3: ASSPGGGRSGNTIY
V: TRBV2; size: -; J: TRBJ1-2; CDR3: ASSTPPGGYT
V: TRBV5-1; size: -; J: TRBJ1-2; CDR3: ASSFETGQLNYGYT
V: TRBV11-2; size: few; J: TRBJ1-1; CDR3: ASSSVQGRNTEAF
V: TRBV18; size: -; J: TRBJ2-2; CDR3: ASSLAIEKLF
V: TRBV6-6; size: -; J: TRBJ2-1; CDR3: ASSYGQAPNEQF
V: TRBV2; size: -; J: TRBJ2-7; CDR3: ASKRGSSGEQY
V: TRBV9; size: few; J: TRBJ1-2; CDR3: ASSPRTDSFYGYT
V: TRBV5-1; size: -; J: TRBJ1-6; CDR3: ASSLEGGGDNSPLH
V: TRBV4-2; size: once; J: TRBJ2-3; CDR3: ASSPGRGGGSTDTQY
V: TRBV11-2; size: once; J: TRBJ2-7; CDR3: ASSSYEQY
V: TRBV18; size: -; J: TRBJ1-1; CDR3: ASSPVLQRMNTEAF
V: TRBV7-2; size: -; J: TRBJ1-6; CDR3: ASRAGTGPDNSPLH
V: TRBV15; size: -; J: TRBJ2-5; CDR3: ATSDTGGSQETQY
V: TRBV19; size: -; J: TRBJ1-2; CDR3: ASSILQGADYGYT
V: TRBV9; size: -; J: TRBJ1-1; CDR3: ASSPREGISEAF
V: TRBV19; size: -; J: TRBJ2-3; CDR3: ASKRTSGGGWTDTQY
V: TRBV6-1; size: once; J: TRBJ2-7; CDR3: ASSGQGALNEQY
V: TRBV7-2; size: once; J: TRBJ1-3; CDR3: ASSSNPTAAGSGNTIY
V: TRBV7-3; size: -; J: TRBJ2-1; CDR3: ASSRTSGTNNEQF